A selection of T cell receptor beta chains follows, all from one sample in a study of cytomegalovirus exposure and HLA in healthy donors. The assay was immunoSEQ multiplex PCR, and TCRdb's table has in-frame clones only and misses some. Seen here are a few hundred thousand clones, 60% to 80% observed once, and the top ten hold around 1.8%. The sequencing sample was made of PBMCs. Receptors originate from a man aged 18 to 29 in good health and CMV-seronegative. Both conserved end residues are trimmed from each CDR3. Fields, in order: V gene, CDR3 protein.

V: TRBV30; CDR3: AWRLSLHEQY
V: TRBV7-2; CDR3: ASSLATYEQY
V: TRBV27; CDR3: ASMSRGLYEQY
V: TRBV27; CDR3: ASALGRATEAF
V: TRBV6-5; CDR3: ASSPGWGTEAF
V: TRBV7-2; CDR3: ASSFWGQGADEQY
V: TRBV7-9; CDR3: ASSPKFGGGALETQY
V: TRBV6-5; CDR3: ASSYRGLNTEAF
V: TRBV11-3; CDR3: ASSFPRGSNTEAF
V: TRBV7-2; CDR3: ASSPRAGGPPNIQY
V: TRBV6-5; CDR3: ASSYRTGANTEAF